One and the same sample provided the 10 T cell receptor beta chains below, sequenced in a study of Graves' ophthalmopathy and Graves' hyperthyroidism. RNA transcripts provided the template for amplifying TCR beta CDR3 regions. After a first-round RT-PCR with HTBI primers, a second-round multiplex PCR was run. TCRdb processed the multiplex PCR reads anew with MiXCR; each CDR3 protein has one entry. Here the sample spans about 220,000 distinct CDR3 sequences, about 22% being singletons. The sample was peripheral blood. The receptors originated from a woman aged 45 to 65 with Graves' ophthalmopathy.

This clonotype was detected many times. J is TRBJ2-5 and V is TRBV13, with 9 nucleotides matching TRBD2. CDR1 PRHDT and CDR2 FYEKMQ come from the germline V gene (reference sequence). This CDR3 is 17 amino acids long. V shed 0 bases, J shed 0 bases, and the junction held 5 bases outside the gene matches. The CDR3 region is CASSLGEASGDQETQYF. The CDR3 DNA reads TGTGCCAGCAGCTTAGGCGAAGCTAGCGGGGACCAAGAGACCCAGTACTTC.

This clonotype was counted at least ten times. The rearrangement uses TRBV20-1 and TRBJ2-5, with 9 nucleotides matching TRBD2. V shed 0 bases and J 2 bases; nucleotides not matched to a gene: 4. CDR1 and CDR2 from the germline V gene are DFQATT and SNEGSKA (reference sequence). CDR3 size: 15 residues. CDR3 residues: CSARDGGRGQETQYF. CDR3 sequence (DNA): TGCAGTGCTAGAGACGGCGGGAGGGGGCAAGAGACCCAGTACTTC.

This clonotype was recorded many times. The chain recombines TRBV10-3 with TRBJ2-6; 10 bases are shared with TRBD1. There are 18 residues in the CDR3. CDR1 and CDR2 from the germline V gene are ENHRY and SYGVKD. Trimming cost V 0 bases and J 1 base; bases outside gene matches: 3. CDR3 sequence reads: CAISESRTGGSGANVLTF. CDR3 in DNA: TGTGCCATCAGTGAGTCGAGGACAGGGGGGTCTGGGGCCAACGTCCTGACTTTC.

This clonotype was counted at least ten times. The genes are TRBV3-1 and TRBJ1-2; D is undetermined. The ends were cut back, 1 base at V and 8 bases at J, with 8 bases in the middle. CDR1 LGHDT and CDR2 YNNKEL come from the germline V gene (reference sequence). The CDR3 length is 12 residues. The CDR3 sequence: CASSQVGRGYTF. The CDR3 nucleotides are TGTGCCAGCAGCCAAGTCGGACGCGGCTACACCTTC.

This clonotype was seen many times. The chain has TRBV19 and TRBJ2-5; D is undetermined. This CDR3 is 13 amino acids long. Germline V gene sequence: CDR1 LNHDA, CDR2 SQIVND (reference sequence). The ends were cut back, 3 bases at V and 4 bases at J, with 9 bases in the middle. The CDR3 protein is CASSISWGETQYF. The CDR3 region has the DNA TGTGCCAGTAGTATTTCCTGGGGAGAGACCCAGTACTTC. Filled out from reference TRBV19 and TRBJ2-5, the complete variable domain reads DGGITQSPKYLFRKEGQNVTLSCEQNLNHDAMYWYRQDPGQGLRLIYYSQIVNDFQKGDIAEGYSVSREKKESFPLTVTSAQKNPTAFYLCASSISWGETQYFGPGTRLLVL.

This clonotype was counted a few times. J is TRBJ1-1 and V is TRBV5-1, with 10 bases that match TRBD1. The CDR3 is 15 residues long. The germline gives CDR1 SGHRS, CDR2 YFSETQ. V was pared by 5 bases and J by 1 base, with 5 bases of the junction left unmatched. CDR3 residues: CASRSGTGENTEAFF. Here the CDR3 DNA reads TGCGCCAGCAGGTCCGGGACAGGGGAGAACACTGAAGCTTTCTTT.

The chain recombines TRBV7-2 with TRBJ1-1; 9 bases fit TRBD1. The germline gives CDR1 SGHTA, CDR2 FQGNSA. Losses at the gene ends were 5 bases for V and 5 bases for J; bases not matched to a gene: 6. CDR3 length equals 14 residues. CDR3 loop: CASSIRDRDTEAFF. CDR3 nucleotide sequence: TGTGCCAGCAGCATCCGGGACAGGGATACTGAAGCTTTCTTT.

This clonotype was seen ten or more times. The chain uses TRBV30 and TRBJ2-7, with 11 bases lining up with TRBD2. The CDR3 is 14 amino acids. Germline-derived CDR1 and CDR2 are GTSNPN and SVGIG (reference sequence). V lost 3 bases and J lost 3; bases outside the gene matches: 4. The CDR3 bases are TGTGCCTGGAGCGCCGGGACTAGCGGCTACGAGCAGTACTTC. Amino acids: CAWSAGTSGYEQYF.

This clonotype occurred many times. Here the CDR3 DNA reads TGTGCCTGGAGCGTAGGGGAACAGGGGTATTTT. As protein: CAWSVGEQGYF. The rearrangement joins TRBV30 to TRBJ1-3; 7 bases agree with TRBD1. V shed 3 bases and J 16 bases; nucleotides not matched to a gene: 9. The CDR3 is 11 residues long. Germline V lookup: CDR1 GTSNPN, CDR2 SVGIG (reference sequence).

This clonotype was seen ten or more times. V is TRBV7-2 and J is TRBJ1-6; no definite D call. The germline V gene encodes CDR1 SGHTA and CDR2 FQGNSA. The CDR3 spans 13 residues. With 3 bases removed from V and 7 bases from J, the gap between germline ends came to 7 bases. CDR3 sequence: CASSFGVNSPLHF. The CDR3 nucleotides are TGTGCCAGCAGCTTTGGGGTGAATTCACCCCTCCACTTT.